Sequencing of this TCR beta chain was carried out in a study of blood T cell repertoires in COVID-19. Study-level information: Samples taken during acute and convalescent COVID-19 were collected in the United States, Italy and Spain. Sources were T cells, B-cell-depleted T cells, or PBMCs; the material itself was cDNA or gDNA.

Methods used by the authors: Quantification of nucleated cells was approximated via reference gene primer amplification. Method: immunoSEQ multiplex PCR; TCRdb's copy keeps in-frame clones and lacks some. V and J calls plus clone size are reproduced from that table; the DNA served to infer D and trimming. The sample has 200,000 to 250,000 clones, 84% seen once. V was shortened by 7 bases and J by 0 bases, with 12 bases between the two germline ends. Germline assignment: CDR1 ENHRY and CDR2 SYGVKD. The CDR3 sequence is 14 residues long. This sequence originates from a woman aged 80 or older with active or convalescent COVID-19. The source material was peripheral blood. This chain uses TRBV10-3 with TRBJ1-1; D gene ambiguous. DNA of the CDR3: TGTGCCATCACCCCGGGTACCATGAACACTGAAGCTTTCTTT. It yields the protein CAITPGTMNTEAFF.